The 28 T cell receptor beta chains reported below all come from one sample, sequenced in a study of shared clonotypes between healthy human individuals. Naive-designated CD8 cells lacked CD45RO, were positively enriched for CCR7, and omitted terminally differentiated effector memory CD45RA+ cells. TCRdb's copy holds only in-frame clones and misses some; the assay was immunoSEQ multiplex PCR. The data show approximately 1.9 million clones, 93% seen once. Sequenced sample: naive CD8+ T cells from PBMCs. Receptors were obtained from a man younger than 35 in good health. Some clones in this sample may be carry-over from other donors' samples.

This chain joins TRBV7-9 and TRBJ2-5; D is ambiguous. With 3 bases removed from V and 4 bases from J, the gap between germline ends came to 9 bases. Germline CDR1 reads SEHNR; CDR2 reads FQNEAQ (reference sequence). The length of the CDR3 is 13 residues. CDR3 bases: TGTGCCAGCAGCTTGAGCGAGGTAGAGACCCAGTACTTC. This encodes CASSLSEVETQYF.

J is TRBJ1-2 and V is TRBV5-1, with TRBD1 matching 9 bases. From germline, CDR1 is SGHRS and CDR2 YFSETQ. V gave up 0 bases and J gave up 2 bases; unmatched junction bases: 11. The CDR3 is 18 amino acids. DNA of the CDR3: TGCGCCAGCAGCTTGGCCGCCGGGACAGGGTACGAGAACTATGGCTACACCTTC. Translating gives CASSLAAGTGYENYGYTF.

J is TRBJ2-7 and V is TRBV4-2; tentative D call: TRBD1 (6 bases). With 1 base removed from V and 1 base from J, the gap between germline ends came to 14 bases. In germline, CDR1 is LGHNA, CDR2 YNFKEQ. CDR3 length: 16 residues. The CDR3 sequence: CASSQAGHSASYEQYF. CDR3 in DNA: TGTGCCAGCAGCCAAGCGGGACACAGTGCGTCCTACGAGCAGTACTTC.

V gene TRBV2 combines with J gene TRBJ1-6, with D possibly TRBD1 on 5 matching bases. The CDR3 loop spans 15 amino acids. Germline V gives CDR1 SNHLY, CDR2 FYNNEI. The V end was cut by 5 bases, the J end by 7 bases, with 15 bases between. The CDR3 DNA follows: TGTGCCAGCAGTCCGCCGGGACTGAGAAATTCACCCCTCCACTTT. Its translation: CASSPPGLRNSPLHF.

The CDR3 sequence: CASRERGSSYEQYF. Here the CDR3 DNA reads TGTGCCAGCAGGGAGCGGGGTAGCTCCTACGAGCAGTACTTC. This chain joins TRBV6-1 and TRBJ2-7, with 7 bases lining up with TRBD2. Germline-derived CDR1 and CDR2 are MNHNS and SASEGT. This CDR3 is built from 14 residues. The V and J ends lost 6 bases and 0 bases, in that order; junction bases with no gene match: 5.

This clone was detected once. The J gene is TRBJ1-2, the V gene TRBV27; weak D call: TRBD1 (6 bases). Germline V gene lookup returns CDR1 MNHEY and CDR2 SMNVEV (reference sequence). V lost 5 bases to trimming and J lost 6 bases, with 16 bases between them. This CDR3 has 14 amino acids. This CDR3 is CASSRLGGGNGYTF. The CDR3 coding sequence is TGTGCCAGCAGTCGCTTGGGGGGCGGTAATGGCTACACCTTC.

The chain has TRBV21-1 and TRBJ2-1; the table's D gene call, TRBD2, was not cross checked with the DNA. TRBV21-1 is flagged as a pseudogene. This CDR3 region has 14 residues. The CDR3 loop reads CASYAGLVYNEQFF. The CDR3 DNA follows: TGTGCCAGTTACGCGGGGCTAGTCTACAATGAGCAGTTCTTC.

CDR3 amino acids: CASSLGRTAYEQYF. The CDR3, as DNA: TGTGCCAGCAGCTTAGGTAGGACAGCATACGAGCAGTACTTC. This chain connects TRBV7-9 to TRBJ2-7; tentatively, D is TRBD1 (6 bases). This CDR3 is 14 amino acids long. The V and J ends lost 1 base and 4 bases respectively, with 11 bases between them. Germline CDR1 and CDR2: SEHNR and FQNEAQ (reference sequence).

This chain joins TRBV19 and TRBJ2-5; D assignment may be TRBD1 or TRBD2 (6 bases each). Trimming pared 2 bases from V and 4 bases from J, leaving 14 bases between. The CDR3 consists of 15 residues. Germline loops: CDR1 LNHDA, CDR2 SQIVND (reference sequence). This CDR3 is CASSISRGLGETQYF. CDR3 bases: TGTGCCAGTAGTATATCACGGGGGCTTGGAGAGACCCAGTACTTC.

The genes are TRBV7-2 and TRBJ2-1, with TRBD2 identical over 9 bases. CDR3 length: 15 residues. Per germline, CDR1 SGHTA and CDR2 FQGNSA. With 2 bases clipped from V and 10 bases from J, the junction kept 9 bases outside the gene matches. The chain's CDR3 is CASSLYSSGTGEQFF. The CDR3 coding sequence is TGTGCCAGCAGCTTATATTCTAGCGGGACCGGCGAGCAGTTCTTC.

The chain recombines TRBV4-2 with TRBJ2-7; no firm D call. The CDR3 extends over 16 amino acids. Trimming removed 1 base at V and 6 bases at J, with 19 bases between. Germline CDR1 LGHNA, CDR2 YNFKEQ. As DNA, the CDR3 is TGTGCCAGCAGCCAAGGGATCCAGGACGAGCGACGCGAGCAGTACTTC. Residues: CASSQGIQDERREQYF.

V gene TRBV4-2 combines with J gene TRBJ2-1; 9 nucleotides line up with TRBD2. CDR3 length equals 14 residues. Looked up from germline, CDR1 is LGHNA and CDR2 is YNFKEQ. V was pared by 0 bases and J by 7 bases, with 1 base of the junction left unmatched. The CDR3 sequence is CASSQDLAGNEQFF. Written as DNA, the CDR3 is TGTGCCAGCAGCCAAGATCTAGCGGGGAATGAGCAGTTCTTC.

This clone was counted once. This chain connects TRBV28 to TRBJ1-1; the D gene is possibly TRBD1 (5 bases). Trimming stripped 2 bases from V and 6 bases from J, with 16 bases between. CDR1 is MDHEN, CDR2 SYDVKM, per germline. CDR3 size: 15 residues. CDR3 nucleotide sequence: TGTGCCAGCAGTTTACGACAAGTATTGGGGGCTGAAGCTTTCTTT. This gives the protein CASSLRQVLGAEAFF.

This rearrangement joins TRBV11-2 to TRBJ2-1; 13 bases align to TRBD2. Per the germline V gene, CDR1 is SGHAT and CDR2 is FQNNGV. The V segment lost 3 bases and the J segment 9 bases; nucleotides outside the gene matches: 8. There are 16 residues in the CDR3. CDR3 bases: TGTGCCAGCAGCTTGATACTAGCGGGAGGGACCGGTGAGCAGTTCTTC. Translated, it gives CASSLILAGGTGEQFF.

The count of this clone is one. This chain joins TRBV4-1 and TRBJ1-1; tentative D call: TRBD1 (5 bases). Trimming removed 1 base at V and 3 bases at J, with 15 bases between. Germline V lookup: CDR1 MGHRA, CDR2 YSYEKL. CDR3 length: 16 residues. CDR3 nucleotide sequence: TGCGCCAGCAGCCAAGTCCTCCAGGGTCTGGACACTGAAGCTTTCTTT. Encoded protein: CASSQVLQGLDTEAFF.

This clone came up a few times. The chain couples TRBV28 to TRBJ1-5, with D maybe TRBD1 (6 bases). The CDR3 is made up of 16 amino acids. Trimming removed 6 bases at V and 4 bases at J, with 19 bases between. CDR1 and CDR2 from the germline V gene are MDHEN and SYDVKM. CDR3 amino acids: CASSQGAGAGNQPQHF. The DNA for the CDR3 is TGTGCCAGCAGCCAAGGAGCAGGGGCGGGAAATCAGCCCCAGCATTTT.

The chain is built from TRBV11-2 and TRBJ2-3; 9 bases line up with TRBD2. Germline lookup yields CDR1 SGHAT and CDR2 FQNNGV. This CDR3 is built from 17 residues. V was clipped by 1 base and J by 2 bases; unmatched bases: 7. CDR3 DNA sequence: TGTGCCAGCAGCTTAGGCCTAGCGGGATTCGTCACAGATACGCAGTATTTT. Its protein is CASSLGLAGFVTDTQYF.

V usage is TRBV27 and J usage is TRBJ2-7; no clear D. Germline loops: CDR1 MNHEY, CDR2 SMNVEV (reference sequence). The CDR3 has 13 amino acids. The V end lost 4 bases, the J end lost 0 bases, and 7 bases lay between the germline ends. The CDR3 sequence is CASSSQTSYEQYF. The CDR3 coding sequence is TGTGCCAGCAGTTCACAGACCTCCTACGAGCAGTACTTC.

This chain connects TRBV2 to TRBJ2-7; tentative D call: TRBD1 (6 bases). V dropped 7 bases and J dropped 4 bases, with 14 bases sitting between them. This CDR3 is built from 13 residues. Per the germline V gene, CDR1 is SNHLY and CDR2 is FYNNEI. CDR3 sequence (DNA): TGTGCCAGCACATTTCCAGGGGAATACGAGCAGTACTTC. Its protein product is CASTFPGEYEQYF.

This clone came up a few times. Distinct nucleotide sequences in the sample also encode this CDR3. J is TRBJ2-2 and V is TRBV7-9; maybe TRBD2 (5 bases). Per germline, CDR1 SEHNR and CDR2 FQNEAQ (reference sequence). Trimming pared 3 bases from V and 3 bases from J, leaving 5 bases between. CDR3 length: 13 amino acids. The CDR3: CASSFGDTGELFF. The CDR3 DNA is TGTGCCAGCAGCTTCGGGGACACCGGGGAGCTGTTTTTT.

The gene calls are TRBV9 and TRBJ2-1, with 9 nucleotides matching TRBD1. This CDR3 has 15 residues. CDR1 SGDLS and CDR2 YYNGEE come from the germline V gene. The V segment lost 3 bases and the J segment 6 bases; nucleotides outside the gene matches: 7. The CDR3 DNA reads TGTGCCAGCAGCGACGGGACAGGGCAAGTCAATGAGCAGTTCTTC. Translation: CASSDGTGQVNEQFF.

Here the CDR3 DNA reads TGTGCCACCCGGGGGGCAGGTCAGAACACTGAAGCTTTCTTT. Translated, it gives CATRGAGQNTEAFF. The chain is built from TRBV10-3 and TRBJ1-1, with D perhaps matching TRBD1 (6 bases). Germline V gene sequence: CDR1 ENHRY, CDR2 SYGVKD. V was shortened by 10 bases and J by 1 base, with 16 bases between the two germline ends. The CDR3 sequence is 14 residues long.

This sequence joins TRBV9 and TRBJ2-5; the D gene is possibly TRBD2 (7 bases). V was shortened by 4 bases and J by 4 bases, with 17 bases between the two germline ends. The CDR3 spans 15 residues. Germline V CDR1 and CDR2: SGDLS, YYNGEE. CDR3 in amino acids: CASSRGGKRGETQYF. CDR3 DNA sequence: TGTGCCAGCAGCCGAGGGGGGAAGCGGGGAGAGACCCAGTACTTC. Based on the CDR3 plus reference TRBV9 and TRBJ2-5, the full variable domain is DSGVTQTPKHLITATGQRVTLRCSPRSGDLSVYWYQQSLDQGLQFLIQYYNGEERAKGNILERFSAQQFPDLHSELNLSSLELGDSALYFCASSRGGKRGETQYFGPGTRLLVL.

J is TRBJ2-3 and V is TRBV11-3, with 14 bases fitting TRBD2. The CDR3 has 20 residues. With V trimmed by 5 bases and J by 5 bases, 18 bases remained unmatched. Germline CDR1 reads SGHNT; CDR2 reads YENEEA. The CDR3 loop reads CASSPSPHPGLAGGKDTQYF. The CDR3 DNA is TGTGCCAGCAGCCCCAGCCCCCACCCCGGACTAGCGGGGGGAAAAGATACGCAGTATTTT.

The V call is TRBV27, the J call TRBJ2-1; D may be TRBD2 (7 bases). CDR1 is MNHEY, CDR2 SMNVEV, per germline (reference sequence). The CDR3 length is 15 residues. V gave up 3 bases and J gave up 3 bases, with 12 bases separating them. DNA of the CDR3: TGTGCCAGCAGTTTGGGGGGGCTCTACTACAATGAGCAGTTCTTC. As protein: CASSLGGLYYNEQFF.

This chain uses TRBV5-5 with TRBJ2-7, with 11 bases identical to TRBD2. The CDR3 contains 15 residues. Trimming removed 5 bases from V and 6 bases from J; junction bases left unmatched: 10. CDR1 SGHKS and CDR2 YYEKEE come from the germline V gene (reference sequence). CDR3 loop: CASRLAGVYGGEQYF. The CDR3 DNA is TGTGCCAGCAGACTAGCGGGAGTCTACGGTGGCGAGCAGTACTTC.

The V call is TRBV4-1, the J call TRBJ1-2, with unresolved D. V lost 0 bases to trimming and J lost 0 bases, with 8 bases between them. There are 15 residues in the CDR3. The germline V gene has CDR1 MGHRA and CDR2 YSYEKL. This CDR3 reads CASSQERQANYGYTF. In nucleotides, the CDR3 is TGCGCCAGCAGCCAAGAGCGACAAGCTAACTATGGCTACACCTTC.

The genes are TRBV6-5 and TRBJ2-3; maybe TRBD1 (6 bases). Germline CDR1 MNHEY, CDR2 SVGAGI. This CDR3 contains 14 residues. Trimming cost V 0 bases and J 6 bases, with 10 bases left between them. CDR3 DNA sequence: TGTGCCAGCAGTTACTCCCCCGACAGGGATACGCAGTATTTT. Protein: CASSYSPDRDTQYF.